This T cell receptor beta chain is drawn from a study of T-cell reconstitution after alpha-beta-depleted transplantation in children. This clonotype was picked up a small number of times. The authors prepared the TCRbeta library with unique molecular identifiers. TCRdb reprocessed the PCR reads via MiXCR and lists one record per CDR3 protein. The repertoire holds 250,000 to 350,000 distinct CDR3 sequences, with over 8% as singletons. The CDR3 contains 12 residues. V lost 4 bases and J 8 bases, leaving 14 bases between the germline ends. The germline V gene has CDR1 SQVTM and CDR2 ANQGSEA. This chain joins TRBV29-1 and TRBJ1-2, with a weak D call TRBD1 (6 bases). Sequenced here: PBMCs from the stem cell graft donor, sampled from the stem cell graft. The sequence was obtained from a human donor who donated a stem cell graft to a child with SCID. CDR3 in amino acids: CSVGSGGQGYTF. The CDR3 DNA reads TGCAGCGTTGGGAGCGGGGGACAAGGCTACACCTTC. Filled out from reference TRBV29-1 and TRBJ1-2, the complete variable domain reads SAVISQKPSRDICQRGTSLTIQCQVDSQVTMMFWYRQQPGQSLTLIATANQGSEATYESGFVIDKFPISRPNLTFSTLTVSNMSPEDSSIYLCSVGSGGQGYTFGSGTRLTVV.